Listed below are T cell receptor beta chains from one sample, sequenced in a study of blood T cell repertoires in COVID-19. Data came from immunoSEQ multiplex PCR; TCRdb stores just in-frame clones and leaves some out. The table includes roughly 200,000 clones, nearly 90% detected once. The sequencing input was peripheral blood. The origin of the receptors is a woman aged 18-29 years who had recovered from COVID-19. CDR3s include the opening cysteine and the closing phenylalanine or tryptophan.

J gene: TRBJ1-6; V gene: TRBV6-5; CDR3 protein: CASSYLGTGSNSPLHF
J gene: TRBJ1-5; V gene: TRBV5-4; CDR3 protein: CASSFYNQPQHF
J gene: TRBJ2-5; V gene: TRBV25-1; CDR3 protein: CASSDRGVAGVGRETQYF
J gene: TRBJ2-7; V gene: TRBV12-5; CDR3 protein: CASAVYEQYF
J gene: TRBJ2-7; V gene: TRBV6-2/TRBV6-3; CDR3 protein: CASSYLIELWSTSGRPYEQYF
J gene: TRBJ2-4; V gene: TRBV19; CDR3 protein: CASSIAGTLAIQYF
J gene: TRBJ2-3; V gene: TRBV4-1; CDR3 protein: CASSQVRAGISTDTQYF
J gene: TRBJ1-1; V gene: TRBV5-1; CDR3 protein: CASSPDTDTEAFF
J gene: TRBJ2-1; V gene: TRBV19; CDR3 protein: CASSIWGLEQFF
J gene: TRBJ2-1; V gene: TRBV5-1; CDR3 protein: CASTWENGNEQFF
J gene: TRBJ2-1; V gene: TRBV7-2; CDR3 protein: CASSLALTSGALGEQFF
J gene: TRBJ2-1; V gene: TRBV7-3; CDR3 protein: CASSRTSGTQNEQFF
J gene: TRBJ2-3; V gene: TRBV30; CDR3 protein: CAWRLGGGTDTQYF
J gene: TRBJ1-2; V gene: TRBV29-1; CDR3 protein: CSVESAGRYGYTF
J gene: TRBJ1-5; V gene: TRBV19; CDR3 protein: CASSIVTGQDQPQHF
J gene: TRBJ1-5; V gene: TRBV5-5; CDR3 protein: CASSLVGPDQPQHF
J gene: TRBJ2-2; V gene: TRBV6-2/TRBV6-3; CDR3 protein: CASSFGLALRGTGELFF
J gene: TRBJ1-1; V gene: TRBV30; CDR3 protein: CAWSVRQLGRGSRGNTEAFF
J gene: TRBJ1-1; V gene: TRBV9; CDR3 protein: CASSVEQSSMNTEAFF
J gene: TRBJ2-5; V gene: TRBV21-1; CDR3 protein: CASSKGLLTQETQYF
J gene: TRBJ2-5; V gene: TRBV7-3; CDR3 protein: CASSLMGRLAVQETQYF
J gene: TRBJ1-2; V gene: TRBV9; CDR3 protein: CASSVAGLSTDGYTF
J gene: TRBJ2-3; V gene: TRBV7-9; CDR3 protein: CASSLIQFSTDTQYF
J gene: TRBJ1-2; V gene: TRBV30; CDR3 protein: CAWRTGDGYTF
J gene: TRBJ1-1; V gene: TRBV5-4; CDR3 protein: CASSLRELNTEAFF
J gene: TRBJ1-2; V gene: TRBV9; CDR3 protein: CASRGSYYGYTF
J gene: TRBJ1-6; V gene: TRBV30; CDR3 protein: CAWRMLGQRNSPLHF
J gene: TRBJ1-1; V gene: TRBV30; CDR3 protein: CAWSAGTGRSWNTEAFF
J gene: TRBJ2-3; V gene: TRBV4-3; CDR3 protein: CASSQRSGRVTSTDTQYF
J gene: TRBJ1-1; V gene: TRBV6-2/TRBV6-3; CDR3 protein: CASSGGEAFF
J gene: TRBJ2-3; V gene: TRBV2; CDR3 protein: CASSEWDSSTDTQYF
J gene: TRBJ1-2; V gene: TRBV5-1; CDR3 protein: CASSLDPGGYTF
J gene: TRBJ2-2; V gene: TRBV15; CDR3 protein: CATRMTSGELFF
J gene: TRBJ1-2; V gene: TRBV19; CDR3 protein: CASRQEINYGYTF
J gene: TRBJ2-7; V gene: TRBV14; CDR3 protein: CASSQEDIPGHEQYF
J gene: TRBJ2-3; V gene: TRBV11-2; CDR3 protein: CASSFSPSGRDADTQYF
J gene: TRBJ1-5; V gene: TRBV7-3; CDR3 protein: CASSLSSDQPQHF